This is a list of T cell receptor beta chains from one sample in a study of T cells in Graves' hyperthyroidism and ophthalmopathy. One entry per CDR3 protein results from TCRdb running MiXCR on the multiplex PCR reads. The sample has about 840,000 distinct CDR3 sequences, 35% to 45% seen once. Source material: blood. Receptors originate from a man younger than 35 with Graves' hyperthyroidism. CDR3s include the opening cysteine and the closing phenylalanine or tryptophan. D genes are given only for firm matches. Part of the rows lack a size; the others show once, few, many or a class for expanded clones.

TGTGCCAGCAGCTCCGACAGGCTCCATGGCTACACCTTC | CASSSDRLHGYTF | TRBJ1-2 | . | TRBV5-6 | .
TGTGCCAGCAGCTTCAGGGGGCAGCGATCACCCCTCCACTTT | CASSFRGQRSPLHF | TRBJ1-6 | . | TRBV6-6 | TRBD1
TGTGCCAGCAGACCGGGACAGCGCCTCTACGAGCAGTACTTC | CASRPGQRLYEQYF | TRBJ2-7 | . | TRBV7-9 | TRBD1
TGTGCCAGCAGCCAGGGGGCGAATGGTCTTATGACCGGGGCCAACGTCCTGACTTTC | CASSQGANGLMTGANVLTF | TRBJ2-6 | many | TRBV7-9 | TRBD1
TGCAGCGCTGCCAAGGGAGGGTACGAGCAGTACTTC | CSAAKGGYEQYF | TRBJ2-7 | many | TRBV29-1 | TRBD2
TGTGCCAGCAGTGAAGCGCTTTTGGCAGGGGGCGATGGCTACACCTTC | CASSEALLAGGDGYTF | TRBJ1-2 | many | TRBV2 | TRBD1
TGCAGTGCTCTCGACAGGGGCTGGAACACCGGGGAGCTGTTTTTT | CSALDRGWNTGELFF | TRBJ2-2 | . | TRBV20-1 | TRBD1
TGTGCCAGCAGCTGGTTAGAAGGGGCCGACACTGAAGCTTTCTTT | CASSWLEGADTEAFF | TRBJ1-1 | few | TRBV7-9 | .
TGCGCCAGCAGCTTGGGACAGGGGCACCCAAGCGAGACCCAGTACTTC | CASSLGQGHPSETQYF | TRBJ2-5 | . | TRBV5-1 | TRBD1
TGCGCCAGCGGGGGAGGTCGTCTAGCGGAAACCTACGAGCAGTACTTC | CASGGGRLAETYEQYF | TRBJ2-7 | . | TRBV10-2 | TRBD2
TGTGCCAGTAGTAGGGGGACTAGCGGGAGAGGAGAGACCCAGTACTTC | CASSRGTSGRGETQYF | TRBJ2-5 | . | TRBV19 | TRBD2
TGCGCCAGCAGCCGAGATGGATTCGGGAACACTGAAGCTTTCTTT | CASSRDGFGNTEAFF | TRBJ1-1 | . | TRBV4-1 | .
TGTGCCAGCAGTGAGGGTAGTAGTTCAGAGACCCAGTACTTC | CASSEGSSSETQYF | TRBJ2-5 | many | TRBV2 | .
TGTGCCAGCAGCGTAGGGGGTCCCCTTAGTCACGAGCAGTACTTC | CASSVGGPLSHEQYF | TRBJ2-7 | . | TRBV9 | .
TGTGCCAGCGCGACTACAGGGAAGAACACTGAAGCTTTCTTT | CASATTGKNTEAFF | TRBJ1-1 | few | TRBV6-1 | .
TGTGCCAGCAGTTTTTCGTCGGGGAAAGAGACCCAGTACTTC | CASSFSSGKETQYF | TRBJ2-5 | . | TRBV12-3/TRBV12-4 | .